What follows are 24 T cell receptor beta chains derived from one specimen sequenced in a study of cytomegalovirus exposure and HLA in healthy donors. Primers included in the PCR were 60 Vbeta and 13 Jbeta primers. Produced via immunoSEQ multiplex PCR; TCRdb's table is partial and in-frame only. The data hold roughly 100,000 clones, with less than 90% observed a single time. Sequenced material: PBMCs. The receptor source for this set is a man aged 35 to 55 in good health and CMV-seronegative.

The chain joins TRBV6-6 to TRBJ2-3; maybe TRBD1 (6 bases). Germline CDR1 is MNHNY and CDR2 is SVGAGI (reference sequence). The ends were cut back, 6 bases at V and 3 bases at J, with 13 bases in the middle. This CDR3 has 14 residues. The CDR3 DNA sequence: TGTGCCAGCAGATCAGGGGCGCCGACAGATACGCAGTATTTT. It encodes CASRSGAPTDTQYF.

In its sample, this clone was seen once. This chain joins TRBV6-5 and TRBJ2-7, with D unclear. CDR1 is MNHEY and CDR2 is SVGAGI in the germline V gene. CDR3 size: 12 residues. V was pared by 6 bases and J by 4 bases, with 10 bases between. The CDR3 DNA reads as TGTGCCAGCAGCCCCGACACTTACGAGCAGTACTTC. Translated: CASSPDTYEQYF.

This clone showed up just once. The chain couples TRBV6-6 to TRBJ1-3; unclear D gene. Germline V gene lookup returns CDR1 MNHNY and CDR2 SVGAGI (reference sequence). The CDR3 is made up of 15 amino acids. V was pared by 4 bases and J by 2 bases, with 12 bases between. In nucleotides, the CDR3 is TGTGCCAGCAGTTCCAAGACGGGGACTGGAAACACCATATATTTT. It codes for CASSSKTGTGNTIYF.

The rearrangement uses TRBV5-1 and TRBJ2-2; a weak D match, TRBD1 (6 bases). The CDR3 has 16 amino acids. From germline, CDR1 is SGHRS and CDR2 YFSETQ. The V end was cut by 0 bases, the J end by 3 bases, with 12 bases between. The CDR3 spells CASSLAGTSYTGELFF. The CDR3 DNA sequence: TGCGCCAGCAGCTTGGCCGGGACAAGTTACACCGGGGAGCTGTTTTTT.

In DNA form, the CDR3 reads TGTGCCAGCAGCTCGGCCAGGGCTGGGGATCATGGCTACACCTTC. It specifies CASSSARAGDHGYTF. The gene calls are TRBV5-4 and TRBJ1-2; D perhaps matches TRBD1 (5 bases). V was trimmed by 3 bases and J by 6 bases, leaving 18 bases between them. Per the germline V gene, CDR1 is SGHNT and CDR2 is YYREEE (reference sequence). The CDR3 length is 15 residues. Full variable domain (outside the CDR3, taken from reference TRBV5-4 and TRBJ1-2): ETGVTQSPTHLIKTRGQQVTLRCSSQSGHNTVSWYQQALGQGPQFIFQYYREEENGRGNFPPRFSGLQFPNYSSELNVNALELDDSALYLCASSSARAGDHGYTFGSGTRLTVV.

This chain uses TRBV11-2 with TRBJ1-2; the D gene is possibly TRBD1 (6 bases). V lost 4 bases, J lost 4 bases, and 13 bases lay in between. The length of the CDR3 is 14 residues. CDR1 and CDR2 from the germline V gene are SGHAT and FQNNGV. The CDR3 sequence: CASSSLTGPYGYTF. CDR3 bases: TGTGCCAGCAGCTCCTTGACAGGACCCTATGGCTACACCTTC.

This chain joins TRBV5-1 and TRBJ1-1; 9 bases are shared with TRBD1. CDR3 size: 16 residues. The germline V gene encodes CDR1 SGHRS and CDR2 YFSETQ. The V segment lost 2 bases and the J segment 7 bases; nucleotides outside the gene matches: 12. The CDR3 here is CASSFDTGGGRNEAFF. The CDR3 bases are TGCGCCAGCAGCTTCGATACAGGGGGCGGGAGGAATGAAGCTTTCTTT.

The CDR3 sequence is CASSPGQPYGYTF. The CDR3 nucleotides read TGTGCCAGCAGCCCTGGACAGCCTTATGGCTACACCTTC. The V gene is TRBV7-2, the J gene TRBJ1-2, with D possibly matching TRBD1 (6 bases). Germline CDR1 SGHTA, CDR2 FQGNSA. Trimming took 5 bases from V and 5 from J, leaving 12 bases between them. The CDR3 extends over 13 amino acids.

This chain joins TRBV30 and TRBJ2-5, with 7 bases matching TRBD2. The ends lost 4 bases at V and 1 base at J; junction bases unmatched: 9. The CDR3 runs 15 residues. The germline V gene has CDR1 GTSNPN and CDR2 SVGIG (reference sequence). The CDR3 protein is CAWIGRSGRQETQYF. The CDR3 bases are TGTGCCTGGATCGGGAGGAGCGGCCGCCAAGAGACCCAGTACTTC.

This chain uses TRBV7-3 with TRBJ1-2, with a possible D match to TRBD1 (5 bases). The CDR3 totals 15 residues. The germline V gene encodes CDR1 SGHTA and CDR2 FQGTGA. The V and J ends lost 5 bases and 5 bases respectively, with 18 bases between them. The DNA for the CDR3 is TGTGCCAGCAGCCCCGGGAGGGGCCAGGGTTATGGCTACACCTTC. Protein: CASSPGRGQGYGYTF. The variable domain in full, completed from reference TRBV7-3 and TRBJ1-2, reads GAGVSQTPSNKVTEKGKYVELRCDPISGHTALYWYRQSLGQGPEFLIYFQGTGAADDSGLPNDRFFAVRPEGSVSTLKIQRTERGDSAVYLCASSPGRGQGYGYTFGSGTRLTVV.

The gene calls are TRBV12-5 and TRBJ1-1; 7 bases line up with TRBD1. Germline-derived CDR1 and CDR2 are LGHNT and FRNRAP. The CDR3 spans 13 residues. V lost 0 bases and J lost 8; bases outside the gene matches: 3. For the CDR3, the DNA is TGTGCTAGTGGTTTGGTCAGGGGGGCGGAAGCTTTCTTT. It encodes CASGLVRGAEAFF.

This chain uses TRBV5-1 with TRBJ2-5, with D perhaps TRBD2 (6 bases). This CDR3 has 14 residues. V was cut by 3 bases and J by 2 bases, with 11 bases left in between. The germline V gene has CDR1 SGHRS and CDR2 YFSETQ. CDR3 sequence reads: CASSWVGTQETQYF. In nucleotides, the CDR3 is TGCGCCAGCAGCTGGGTCGGGACTCAAGAGACCCAGTACTTC.

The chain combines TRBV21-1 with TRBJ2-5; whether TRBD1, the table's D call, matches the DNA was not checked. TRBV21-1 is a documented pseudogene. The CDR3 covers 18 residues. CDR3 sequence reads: CASSKGYPAHRGQETQYF. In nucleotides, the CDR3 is TGTGCCAGCAGCAAAGGGTACCCGGCTCACAGGGGGCAAGAGACCCAGTACTTC.

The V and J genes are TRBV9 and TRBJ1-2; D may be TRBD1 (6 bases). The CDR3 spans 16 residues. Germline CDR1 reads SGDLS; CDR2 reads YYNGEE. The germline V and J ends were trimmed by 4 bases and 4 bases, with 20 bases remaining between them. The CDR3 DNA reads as TGTGCCAGCAGCAGATTCGGGGACACTGGACCCTATGGCTACACCTTC. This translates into CASSRFGDTGPYGYTF. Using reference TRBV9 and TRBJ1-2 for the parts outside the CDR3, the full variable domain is DSGVTQTPKHLITATGQRVTLRCSPRSGDLSVYWYQQSLDQGLQFLIQYYNGEERAKGNILERFSAQQFPDLHSELNLSSLELGDSALYFCASSRFGDTGPYGYTFGSGTRLTVV.

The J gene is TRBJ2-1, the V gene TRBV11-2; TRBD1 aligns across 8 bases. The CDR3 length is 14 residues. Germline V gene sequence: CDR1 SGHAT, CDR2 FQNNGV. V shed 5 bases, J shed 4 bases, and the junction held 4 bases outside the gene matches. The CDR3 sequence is CASSLGTGYNEQFF. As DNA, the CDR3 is TGTGCCAGCAGCCTAGGGACAGGATACAATGAGCAGTTCTTC.

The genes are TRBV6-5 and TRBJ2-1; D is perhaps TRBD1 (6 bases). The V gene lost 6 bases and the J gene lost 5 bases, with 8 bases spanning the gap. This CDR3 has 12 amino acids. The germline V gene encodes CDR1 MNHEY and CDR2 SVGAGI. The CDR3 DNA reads TGTGCCAGCAGCTGGACAGACAATGAGCAGTTCTTC. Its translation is CASSWTDNEQFF.

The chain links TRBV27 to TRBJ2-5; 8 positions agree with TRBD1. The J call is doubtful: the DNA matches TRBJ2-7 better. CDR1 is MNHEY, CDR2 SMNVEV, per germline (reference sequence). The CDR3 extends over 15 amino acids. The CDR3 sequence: CASSDVGTGSYEQYF. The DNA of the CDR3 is TGTGCCAGCAGCGATGTCGGGACAGGATCCTACGAGCAGTACTTC.

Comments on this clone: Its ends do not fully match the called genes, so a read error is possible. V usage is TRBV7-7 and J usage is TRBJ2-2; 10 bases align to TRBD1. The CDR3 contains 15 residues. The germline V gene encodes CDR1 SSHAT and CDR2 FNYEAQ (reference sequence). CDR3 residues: CASSLGQGGTGELFF. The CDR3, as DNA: TGTGCTAGCAGTCTTGGACAGGGGGGAACCGGGGAGCTGTTTTTT.

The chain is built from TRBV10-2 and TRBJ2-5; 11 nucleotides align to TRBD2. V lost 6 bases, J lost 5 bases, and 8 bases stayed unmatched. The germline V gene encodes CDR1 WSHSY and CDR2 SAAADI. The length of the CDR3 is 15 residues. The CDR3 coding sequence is TGCGCCAGCAGCTGGTTTAGCGGGGGGGAGGAGACCCAGTACTTC. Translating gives CASSWFSGGEETQYF.

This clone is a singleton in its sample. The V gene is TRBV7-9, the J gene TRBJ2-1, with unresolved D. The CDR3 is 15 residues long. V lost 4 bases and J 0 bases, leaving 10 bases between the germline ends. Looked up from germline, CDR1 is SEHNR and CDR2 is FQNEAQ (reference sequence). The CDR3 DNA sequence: TGTGCCAGCAGCTACGGTGTCGGCTCCTACAATGAGCAGTTCTTC. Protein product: CASSYGVGSYNEQFF.

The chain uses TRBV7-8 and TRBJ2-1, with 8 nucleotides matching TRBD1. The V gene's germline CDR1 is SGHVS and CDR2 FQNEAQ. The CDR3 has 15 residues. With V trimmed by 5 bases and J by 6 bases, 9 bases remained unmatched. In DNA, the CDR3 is TGTGCCAGCAGCCCCCGGACAGGGTTCGGCAATGAGCAGTTCTTC. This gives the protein CASSPRTGFGNEQFF.

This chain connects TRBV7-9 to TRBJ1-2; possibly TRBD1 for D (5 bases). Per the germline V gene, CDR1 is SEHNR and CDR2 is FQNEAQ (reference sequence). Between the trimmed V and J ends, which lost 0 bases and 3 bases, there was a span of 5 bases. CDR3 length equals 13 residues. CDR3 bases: TGTGCCAGCAGCTTAGCAGGGGACTATGGCTACACCTTC. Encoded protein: CASSLAGDYGYTF.

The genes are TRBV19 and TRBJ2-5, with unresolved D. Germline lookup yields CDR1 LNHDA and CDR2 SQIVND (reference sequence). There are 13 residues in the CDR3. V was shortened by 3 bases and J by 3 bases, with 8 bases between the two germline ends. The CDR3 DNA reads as TGTGCCAGTAGTATTTCGCAGAAAGAGACCCAGTACTTC. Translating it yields CASSISQKETQYF.

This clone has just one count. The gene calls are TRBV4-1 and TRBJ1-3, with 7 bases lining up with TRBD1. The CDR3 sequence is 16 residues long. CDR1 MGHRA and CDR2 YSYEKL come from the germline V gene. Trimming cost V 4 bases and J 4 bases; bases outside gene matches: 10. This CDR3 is CASSLWTGLTGNTIYF. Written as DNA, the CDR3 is TGCGCCAGCAGCCTCTGGACAGGCCTAACGGGAAACACCATATATTTT.